This T cell receptor (beta chain) originates from a study of T cell responses to AZD1222 COVID-19 vaccine (dated by TCRdb to the early 2020s). With respect to the entire study: AZD1222 recipients given second doses at about 4 weeks or at about 12 weeks were pooled, since spike-specific TCR depth and breadth were not found to differ between the two schedules. A total of more than 230 trial participants underwent TCR sequencing, of whom about 210 received two doses of AZD1222 and roughly 25 received two doses of the MenACWY control vaccine. Trial participants were enrolled by age into 18-55, 56-69 and 70-plus year subgroups, with around 140, 26 and 57 TCR-sequenced participants respectively. Broader findings and caveats from the paper: In the small 56-69-year group, the increase in depth fell short of significance, most likely because of low power. Epitopes outside the regions mutated in the B.1.351 and B.1.1.7 variants were reportedly recognized by nearly half of the unique spike-specific TCRs. Conclusions about previously exposed vaccinees were limited because only six AZD1222 recipients were SARS-CoV-2 seropositive at baseline. Participants were mostly white British, with more females than males. The authors suggested clonal diversity may have been underestimated. A significant rise in spike-specific TCR breadth and depth was observed after two AZD1222 doses relative to day 0 and relative to MenACWY recipients. CD4 TCRs associated with the vaccine covered the entire spike protein, and the dominant responses were in regions 160-218 and 743-854. No day 14 peak-response samples were available, so repertoires were characterized only after the peak T cell response.

The CDR3 regions of human TCRbeta chains were subjected to immunosequencing. The paper's data handling went like this. Repertoire TCRs were matched against a reference library of SARS-CoV-2-specific TCRs generated with the MIRA antigen-specificity platform. Breadth was defined as the fraction of unique TCRs that were SARS-CoV-2-associated, and depth was defined as the fraction of total T cells that were SARS-CoV-2-associated. Each spike-specific TCR was assigned to its reactive spike region and to a CD4 or CD8 class using the MIRA data. Log10-transformed breadth and depth values were compared by one-way ANOVA with Sidak's multiple comparisons tests. TCRdb stores this immuneACCESS table with in-frame sequences only. Part of the clones is absent; in the studies checked, under half of the shortfall reflects unresolved V genes, and no reason is known for the rest. V and J calls and clone size are those listed in that table; D and trimming were worked out from the DNA. The sample records around 140,000 clones, roughly 92% of which are singletons. Roughly 4% of the sample rests with the top ten.

Of note for this clone: Its antigen specificity is not known. Nothing much larger sits one base from this clone, and base qualities are not available.

Reading the label with the study, this specimen's time point is: baseline before first vaccination. Samples from vaccinated people were obtained from the UK trials COV001 and COV002, which included a single-blind randomized controlled phase 2/3 trial of AZD1222 (ChAdOx1 nCoV-19) in healthy adults. For TCRbeta chain sequencing, PBMC samples were collected from trial participants at day 0 and at day 28 after the second dose. Based on the germline V gene, the CDR1 and CDR2 sequences are MNHNS and SASEGT. V is clipped by 5 bases and J by 7 bases, and the sequence between their germline boundaries is 21 bases long. The cysteine opens and the phenylalanine closes a CDR3 of 15 amino acids. The entry retains the CDR3 DNA only, 45 bases that are in frame from base 1.

The sequence joins TRBV6-1 to TRBJ2-7; no D segment can be confidently identified. Material: peripheral blood, obtained on day 0 of AZD1222 vaccination. The sequence was collected from an adult in good health. For the CDR3, the sequence is CASSSFAALAREQYF. The nucleotide sequence reads as follows: TGTGCCAGCAGTTCCTTTGCGGCCCTTGCTCGAGAGCAGTACTTC.